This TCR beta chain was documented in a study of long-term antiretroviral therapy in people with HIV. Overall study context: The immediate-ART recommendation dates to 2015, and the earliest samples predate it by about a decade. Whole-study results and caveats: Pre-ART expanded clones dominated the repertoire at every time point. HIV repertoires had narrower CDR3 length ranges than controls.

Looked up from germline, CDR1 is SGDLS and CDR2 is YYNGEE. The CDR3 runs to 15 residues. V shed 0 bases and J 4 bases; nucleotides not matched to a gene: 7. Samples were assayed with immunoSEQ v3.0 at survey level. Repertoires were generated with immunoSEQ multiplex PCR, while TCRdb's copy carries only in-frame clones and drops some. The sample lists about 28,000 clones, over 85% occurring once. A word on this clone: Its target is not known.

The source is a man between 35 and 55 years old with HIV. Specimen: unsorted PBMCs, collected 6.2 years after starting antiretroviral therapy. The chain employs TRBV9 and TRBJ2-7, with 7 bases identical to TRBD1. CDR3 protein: CASSVEGGSGYEQYF. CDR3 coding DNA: TGTGCCAGCAGCGTAGAAGGGGGCAGTGGGTACGAGCAGTACTTC.